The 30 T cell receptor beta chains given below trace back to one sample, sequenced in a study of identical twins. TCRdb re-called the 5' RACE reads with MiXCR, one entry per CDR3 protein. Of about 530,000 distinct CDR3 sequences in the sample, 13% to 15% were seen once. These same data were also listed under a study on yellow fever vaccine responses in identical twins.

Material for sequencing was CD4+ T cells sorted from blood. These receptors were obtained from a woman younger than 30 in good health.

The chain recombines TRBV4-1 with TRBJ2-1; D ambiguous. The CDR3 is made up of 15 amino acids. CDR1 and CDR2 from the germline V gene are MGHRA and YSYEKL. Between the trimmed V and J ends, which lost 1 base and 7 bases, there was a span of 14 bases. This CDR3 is CASSQGDAVPNEQFF. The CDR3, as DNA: TGCGCCAGCAGCCAAGGGGATGCGGTACCGAATGAGCAGTTCTTC.

The CDR3 nucleotides read TGTGCCAGCAGTCCCGGCGGCAGCTCCTACGAGCAGTACTTC. This codes for CASSPGGSSYEQYF. This rearrangement joins TRBV12-3 or TRBV12-4 to TRBJ2-7; unclear D gene. V lost 5 bases to trimming and J lost 0 bases, with 11 bases between them. The CDR3 contains 14 residues.

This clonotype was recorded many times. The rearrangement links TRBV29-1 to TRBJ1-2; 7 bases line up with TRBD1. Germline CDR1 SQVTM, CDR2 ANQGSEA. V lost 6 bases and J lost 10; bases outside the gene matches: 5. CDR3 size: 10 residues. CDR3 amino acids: CSVGTGDYTF. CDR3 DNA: TGCAGCGTGGGTACAGGGGACTACACCTTC.

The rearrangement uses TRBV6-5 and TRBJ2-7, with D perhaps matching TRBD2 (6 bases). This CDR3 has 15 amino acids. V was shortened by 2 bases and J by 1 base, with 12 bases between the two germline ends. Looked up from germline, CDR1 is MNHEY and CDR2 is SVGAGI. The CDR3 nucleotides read TGTGCCAGCAGTTACGGAGGAGGGATATCCTACGAGCAGTACTTC. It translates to CASSYGGGISYEQYF.

In DNA form, the CDR3 reads TGTGCCAGCAGCCAAGATAAGGGATCGGAGGGCGCCTACAATGAGCAGTTCTTC. Amino acids: CASSQDKGSEGAYNEQFF. J is TRBJ2-1 and V is TRBV14, with a weak D call TRBD2 (6 bases). Trimming took 0 bases from V and 2 from J, leaving 17 bases between them. Germline assignment: CDR1 SGHDN and CDR2 FVKESK. This CDR3 is 18 amino acids long.

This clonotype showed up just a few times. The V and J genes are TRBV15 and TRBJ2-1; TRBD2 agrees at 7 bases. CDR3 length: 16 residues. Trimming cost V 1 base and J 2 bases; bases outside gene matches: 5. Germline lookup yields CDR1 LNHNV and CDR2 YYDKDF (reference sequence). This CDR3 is CATSRAGGSTYNEQFF. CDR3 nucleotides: TGTGCCACCAGCAGAGCCGGCGGGAGCACCTACAATGAGCAGTTCTTC.

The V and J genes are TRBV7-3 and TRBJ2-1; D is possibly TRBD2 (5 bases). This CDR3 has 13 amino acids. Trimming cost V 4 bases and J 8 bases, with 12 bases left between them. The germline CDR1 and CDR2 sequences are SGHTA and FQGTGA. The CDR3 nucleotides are TGTGCCAGCAGCTCACTAGTTAACGATGAGCAGTTCTTC. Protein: CASSSLVNDEQFF.

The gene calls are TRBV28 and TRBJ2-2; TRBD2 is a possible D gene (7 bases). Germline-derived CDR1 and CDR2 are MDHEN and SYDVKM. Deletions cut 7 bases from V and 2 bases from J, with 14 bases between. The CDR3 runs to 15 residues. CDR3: CASIRGGLNTGELFF. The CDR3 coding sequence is TGTGCCAGCATACGCGGGGGCCTTAACACCGGGGAGCTGTTTTTT. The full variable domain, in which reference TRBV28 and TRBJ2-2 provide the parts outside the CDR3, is DVKVTQSSRYLVKRTGEKVFLECVQDMDHENMFWYRQDPGLGLRLIYFSYDVKMKEKGDIPEGYSVSREKKERFSLILESASTNQTSMYLCASIRGGLNTGELFFGEGSRLTVL.

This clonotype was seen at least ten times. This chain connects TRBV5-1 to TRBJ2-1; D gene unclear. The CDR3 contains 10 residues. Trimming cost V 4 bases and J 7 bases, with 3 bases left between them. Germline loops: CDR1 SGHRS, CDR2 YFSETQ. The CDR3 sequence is CASSGNEQFF. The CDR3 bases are TGCGCCAGCAGCGGAAATGAGCAGTTCTTC.

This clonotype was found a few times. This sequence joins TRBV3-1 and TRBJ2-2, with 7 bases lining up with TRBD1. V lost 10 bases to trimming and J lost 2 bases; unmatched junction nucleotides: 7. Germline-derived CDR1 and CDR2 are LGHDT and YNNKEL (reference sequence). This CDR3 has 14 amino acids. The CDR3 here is CATTTGPNTGELFF. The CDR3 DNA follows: TGTGCCACTACGACAGGGCCAAACACCGGGGAGCTGTTTTTT.

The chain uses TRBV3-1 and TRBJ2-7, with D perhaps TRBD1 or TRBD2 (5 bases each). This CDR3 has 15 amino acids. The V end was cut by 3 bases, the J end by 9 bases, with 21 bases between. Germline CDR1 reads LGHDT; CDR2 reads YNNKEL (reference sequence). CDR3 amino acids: CASSQGFTGPLGQYV. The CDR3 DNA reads TGTGCCAGCAGCCAGGGCTTTACGGGGCCCCTGGGGCAGTACGTC.

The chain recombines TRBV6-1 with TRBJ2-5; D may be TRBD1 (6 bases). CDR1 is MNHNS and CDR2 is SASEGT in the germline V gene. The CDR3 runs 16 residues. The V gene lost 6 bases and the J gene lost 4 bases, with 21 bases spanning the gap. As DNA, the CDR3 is TGTGCCAGCAGCATATTGGGAGAGGGGGTCCCAGAGACCCAGTACTTC. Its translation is CASSILGEGVPETQYF.

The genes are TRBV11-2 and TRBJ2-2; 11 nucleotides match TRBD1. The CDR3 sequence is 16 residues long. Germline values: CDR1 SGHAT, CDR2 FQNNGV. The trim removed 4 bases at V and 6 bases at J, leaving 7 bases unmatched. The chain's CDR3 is CASSYRGTGGSGELFF. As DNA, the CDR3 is TGTGCCAGCAGCTACCGTGGGACAGGGGGATCCGGGGAGCTGTTTTTT.

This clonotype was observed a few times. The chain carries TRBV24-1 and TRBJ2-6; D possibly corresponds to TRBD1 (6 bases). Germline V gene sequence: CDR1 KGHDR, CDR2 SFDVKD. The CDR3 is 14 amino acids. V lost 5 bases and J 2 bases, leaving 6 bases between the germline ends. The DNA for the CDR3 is TGTGCCACCAGTGCAGGGGCTGGGGCCAACGTCCTGACTTTC. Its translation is CATSAGAGANVLTF.

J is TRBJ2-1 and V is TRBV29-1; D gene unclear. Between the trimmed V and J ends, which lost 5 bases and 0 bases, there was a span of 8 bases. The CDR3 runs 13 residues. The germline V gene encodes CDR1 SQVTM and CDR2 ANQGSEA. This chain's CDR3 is CSVLRDSYNEQFF. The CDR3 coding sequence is TGCAGCGTTCTAAGGGACTCCTACAATGAGCAGTTCTTC.

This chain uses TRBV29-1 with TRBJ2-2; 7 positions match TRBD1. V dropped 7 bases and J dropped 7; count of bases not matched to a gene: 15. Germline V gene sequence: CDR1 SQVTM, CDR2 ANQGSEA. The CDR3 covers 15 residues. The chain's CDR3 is CSATGQASRGGELFF. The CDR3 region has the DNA TGCAGCGCTACTGGACAGGCGAGTCGGGGCGGGGAGCTGTTTTTT.

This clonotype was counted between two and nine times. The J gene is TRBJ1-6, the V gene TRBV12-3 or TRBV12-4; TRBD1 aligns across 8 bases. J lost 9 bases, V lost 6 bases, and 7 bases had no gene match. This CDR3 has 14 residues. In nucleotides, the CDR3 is TGTGCCAGCAGGCTGGAGACAGGGGTTTCACCCCTCCACTTT. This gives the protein CASRLETGVSPLHF.

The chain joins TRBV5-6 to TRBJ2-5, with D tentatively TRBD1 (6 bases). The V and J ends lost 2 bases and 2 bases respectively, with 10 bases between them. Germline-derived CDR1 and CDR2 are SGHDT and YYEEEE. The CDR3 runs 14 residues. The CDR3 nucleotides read TGTGCCAGCAGCTTCTTTCAGGGGCAAGAGACCCAGTACTTC. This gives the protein CASSFFQGQETQYF.

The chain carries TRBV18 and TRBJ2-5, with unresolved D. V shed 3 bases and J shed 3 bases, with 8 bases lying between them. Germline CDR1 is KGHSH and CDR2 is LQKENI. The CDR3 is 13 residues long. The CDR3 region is CASSPFGEETQYF. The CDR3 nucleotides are TGTGCCAGCTCACCTTTCGGAGAAGAGACCCAGTACTTC.

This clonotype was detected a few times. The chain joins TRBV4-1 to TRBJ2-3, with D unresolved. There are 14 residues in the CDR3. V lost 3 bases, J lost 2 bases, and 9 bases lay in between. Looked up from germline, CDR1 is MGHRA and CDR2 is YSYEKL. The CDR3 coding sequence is TGCGCCAGCAGCCAGGCCAGTTACACAGATACGCAGTATTTT. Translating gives CASSQASYTDTQYF.

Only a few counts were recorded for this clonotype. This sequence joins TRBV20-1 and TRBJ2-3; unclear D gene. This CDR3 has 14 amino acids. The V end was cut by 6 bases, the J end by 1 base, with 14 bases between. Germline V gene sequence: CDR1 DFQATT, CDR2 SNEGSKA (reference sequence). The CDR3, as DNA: TGCAGTGCCCCACCGGCCCGGGGCACAGATACGCAGTATTTT. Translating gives CSAPPARGTDTQYF.

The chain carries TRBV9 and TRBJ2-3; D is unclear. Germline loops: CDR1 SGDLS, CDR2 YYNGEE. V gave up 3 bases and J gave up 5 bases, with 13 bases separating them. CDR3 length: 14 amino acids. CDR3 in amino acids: CASSGILVLDTQYF. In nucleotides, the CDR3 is TGTGCCAGCAGCGGGATCTTAGTACTAGATACGCAGTATTTT.

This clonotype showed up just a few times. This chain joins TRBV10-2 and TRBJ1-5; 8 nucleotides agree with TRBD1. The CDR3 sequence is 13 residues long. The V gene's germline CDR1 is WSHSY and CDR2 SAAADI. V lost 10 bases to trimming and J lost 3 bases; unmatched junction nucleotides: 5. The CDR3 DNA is TGCGCCACCTCGGACAGGGCCAATCAGCCCCAGCATTTT. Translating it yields CATSDRANQPQHF.

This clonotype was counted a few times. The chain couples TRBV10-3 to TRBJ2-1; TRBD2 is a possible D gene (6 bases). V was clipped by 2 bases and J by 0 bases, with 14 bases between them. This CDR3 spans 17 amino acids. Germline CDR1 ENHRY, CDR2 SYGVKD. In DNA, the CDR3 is TGTGCCATCAGTGAGCGGACCGCGGGGAGCTCCTACAATGAGCAGTTCTTC. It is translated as CAISERTAGSSYNEQFF.

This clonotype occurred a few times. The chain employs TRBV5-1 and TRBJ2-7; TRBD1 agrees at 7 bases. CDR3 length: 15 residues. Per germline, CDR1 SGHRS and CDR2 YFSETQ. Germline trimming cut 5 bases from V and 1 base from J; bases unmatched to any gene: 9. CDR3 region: CASRMGTAPSYEQYF. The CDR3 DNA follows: TGCGCCAGCAGGATGGGGACAGCACCTTCCTACGAGCAGTACTTC.

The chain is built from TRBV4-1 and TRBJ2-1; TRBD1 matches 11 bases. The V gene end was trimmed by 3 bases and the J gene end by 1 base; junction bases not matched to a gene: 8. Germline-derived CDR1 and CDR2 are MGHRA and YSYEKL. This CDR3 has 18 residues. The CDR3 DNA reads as TGCGCCAGCAGCCACATGGGGACAGGGGGATTGTCCTACAATGAGCAGTTCTTC. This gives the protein CASSHMGTGGLSYNEQFF.

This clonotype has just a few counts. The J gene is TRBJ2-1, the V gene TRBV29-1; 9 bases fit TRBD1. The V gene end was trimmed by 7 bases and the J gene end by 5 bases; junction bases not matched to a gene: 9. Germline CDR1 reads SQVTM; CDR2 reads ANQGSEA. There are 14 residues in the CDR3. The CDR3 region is CSGVDRGVHNEQFF. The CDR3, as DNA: TGCAGCGGGGTAGACAGGGGGGTCCACAATGAGCAGTTCTTC.

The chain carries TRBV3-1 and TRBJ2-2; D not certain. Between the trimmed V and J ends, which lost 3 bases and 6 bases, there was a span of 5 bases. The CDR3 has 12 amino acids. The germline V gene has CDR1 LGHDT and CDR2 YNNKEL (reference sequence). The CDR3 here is CASSQIPGELFF. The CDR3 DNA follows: TGTGCCAGCAGCCAGATCCCCGGGGAGCTGTTTTTT.

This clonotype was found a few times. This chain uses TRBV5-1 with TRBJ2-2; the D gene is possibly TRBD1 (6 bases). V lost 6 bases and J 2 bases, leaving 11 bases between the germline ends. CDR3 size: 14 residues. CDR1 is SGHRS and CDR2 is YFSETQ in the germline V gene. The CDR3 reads CASNDRFNTGELFF. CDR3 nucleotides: TGCGCCAGCAATGACAGGTTTAACACCGGGGAGCTGTTTTTT.

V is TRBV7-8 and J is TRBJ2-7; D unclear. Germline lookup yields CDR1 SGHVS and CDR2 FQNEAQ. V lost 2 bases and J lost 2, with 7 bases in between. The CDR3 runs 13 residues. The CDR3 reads CASSLTETYEQYF. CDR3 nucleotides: TGTGCCAGCAGCTTAACGGAAACCTACGAGCAGTACTTC. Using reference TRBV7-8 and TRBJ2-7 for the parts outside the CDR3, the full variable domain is GAGVSQSPRYKVAKRGQDVALRCDPISGHVSLFWYQQALGQGPEFLTYFQNEAQLDKSGLPSDRFFAERPEGSVSTLKIQRTQQEDSAVYLCASSLTETYEQYFGPGTRLTVT.